The 15 T cell receptor beta chains reported below all come from one sample, sequenced in a study of Ad26.COV2.S vaccination and SARS-CoV-2 variants. Some clones are missing from TCRdb's copy, which holds only in-frame ones; the method was immunoSEQ multiplex PCR. The sample lists about 350,000 clones, around 92% occurring once. Sequencing used peripheral blood, obtained after recovery from COVID-19. The receptors shown here come from a human donor who had recovered from COVID-19.

This chain connects TRBV9 to TRBJ1-2; no firm D call. CDR1 is SGDLS, CDR2 YYNGEE, per germline. The germline V and J ends were trimmed by 2 bases and 1 base, with 6 bases remaining between them. The CDR3 contains 13 residues. CDR3 DNA sequence: TGTGCCAGCAGCGTGGAGGATAACTATGGCTACACCTTC. Translating it yields CASSVEDNYGYTF. The full variable domain, rest sourced from reference TRBV9 and TRBJ1-2, is DSGVTQTPKHLITATGQRVTLRCSPRSGDLSVYWYQQSLDQGLQFLIQYYNGEERAKGNILERFSAQQFPDLHSELNLSSLELGDSALYFCASSVEDNYGYTFGSGTRLTVV.

This clone was recorded once. The chain employs TRBV27 and TRBJ2-3; D unresolved. V was shortened by 0 bases and J by 2 bases, with 6 bases between the two germline ends. The CDR3 extends over 14 amino acids. Germline-derived CDR1 and CDR2 are MNHEY and SMNVEV (reference sequence). CDR3 loop: CASSLSIITDTQYF. The CDR3 DNA follows: TGTGCCAGCAGTTTATCAATCATCACAGATACGCAGTATTTT.

The DNA of the CDR3 is TGTGCCAGCAGTGAAAGCCTCACAATGGGCGAGCAGTACTTC. The encoded protein is CASSESLTMGEQYF. This sequence joins TRBV6-1 and TRBJ2-7; no clear D. Trimming cost V 2 bases and J 6 bases, with 14 bases left between them. This CDR3 has 14 amino acids. Germline CDR1 is MNHNS and CDR2 is SASEGT.

The chain couples TRBV14 to TRBJ2-7; the D gene is possibly TRBD2 (5 bases). This CDR3 is 16 amino acids long. The V gene's germline CDR1 is SGHDN and CDR2 FVKESK. The V end lost 0 bases, the J end lost 3 bases, and 15 bases lay between the germline ends. CDR3 protein: CASSQEVGESLYEQYF. CDR3 DNA sequence: TGTGCCAGCAGCCAAGAGGTCGGGGAATCCCTCTACGAGCAGTACTTC. Based on the CDR3 plus reference TRBV14 and TRBJ2-7, the full variable domain is EAGVTQFPSHSVIEKGQTVTLRCDPISGHDNLYWYRRVMGKEIKFLLHFVKESKQDESGMPNNRFLAERTGGTYSTLKVQPAELEDSGVYFCASSQEVGESLYEQYFGPGTRLTVT.

The gene calls are TRBV10-3 and TRBJ2-3; D is tentatively TRBD1 or TRBD2 (5 bases each). The CDR3 has 12 residues. Trimming removed 7 bases from V and 7 bases from J, with 12 bases in between. In germline, CDR1 is ENHRY, CDR2 SYGVKD. CDR3 bases: TGTGCCATCAAGGGGACCCGCAATACGCAGTATTTT. As protein: CAIKGTRNTQYF.

This chain uses TRBV7-9 with TRBJ2-5, with D possibly being TRBD2 (5 bases). V was shortened by 4 bases and J by 4 bases, with 13 bases between the two germline ends. Germline V gives CDR1 SEHNR, CDR2 FQNEAQ (reference sequence). CDR3 length: 14 amino acids. Here the CDR3 reads CASSSGLAVETQYF. As DNA, the CDR3 is TGTGCCAGCAGCTCTGGGCTAGCTGTAGAGACCCAGTACTTC.

This clone was detected a few times. The rearrangement uses TRBV27 and TRBJ1-6; unclear D gene. This CDR3 spans 13 amino acids. The germline V gene has CDR1 MNHEY and CDR2 SMNVEV (reference sequence). V lost 10 bases and J 8 bases, leaving 15 bases between the germline ends. The chain's CDR3 is CATRSGFYSPLHF. DNA of the CDR3: TGTGCCACCCGGTCGGGGTTCTATTCACCCCTCCACTTT.

This clone is a singleton in its sample. The genes are TRBV2 and TRBJ1-5; 7 bases match TRBD1. CDR3 length equals 14 residues. After removal of 5 bases from V and 0 bases from J, the junction contained 1 base not matched to a gene. CDR1 is SNHLY, CDR2 FYNNEI, per germline. CDR3 in amino acids: CASSRDSSNQPQHF. As DNA, the CDR3 is TGTGCCAGCAGTCGGGACAGTAGCAATCAGCCCCAGCATTTT. Based on the CDR3 plus reference TRBV2 and TRBJ1-5, the full variable domain is EPEVTQTPSHQVTQMGQEVILRCVPISNHLYFYWYRQILGQKVEFLVSFYNNEISEKSEIFDDQFSVERPDGSNFTLKIRSTKLEDSAMYFCASSRDSSNQPQHFGDGTRLSIL.

This chain links TRBV7-9 with TRBJ2-1; 7 bases fit TRBD1. CDR1 is SEHNR and CDR2 is FQNEAQ in the germline V gene (reference sequence). Losses at the gene ends were 6 bases for V and 1 base for J; bases not matched to a gene: 9. This CDR3 comprises 16 residues. The CDR3 protein is CASRPTTGESYNEQFF. The CDR3, as DNA: TGTGCCAGCAGACCCACTACAGGGGAATCCTACAATGAGCAGTTCTTC.

The rearrangement links TRBV6-5 to TRBJ2-3; D ambiguous. V dropped 6 bases and J dropped 4 bases, with 14 bases sitting between them. The germline V gene encodes CDR1 MNHEY and CDR2 SVGAGI. The CDR3 is 14 residues long. CDR3 sequence reads: CASSVHYGADTQYF. CDR3 DNA: TGTGCCAGCAGCGTTCACTACGGAGCAGATACGCAGTATTTT.

In its sample, this clone was seen once. The chain carries TRBV9 and TRBJ1-2; 11 bases are a match to TRBD1. Germline V lookup: CDR1 SGDLS, CDR2 YYNGEE. The CDR3 is made up of 15 amino acids. Germline trimming cut 7 bases from V and 4 bases from J; bases unmatched to any gene: 9. In nucleotides, the CDR3 is TGTGCCAGCGGCTACCCTGGACAGGGGGCCTATGGCTACACCTTC. It translates to CASGYPGQGAYGYTF.

The V and J genes are TRBV20-1 and TRBJ1-1; D remains ambiguous. From germline, CDR1 is DFQATT and CDR2 SNEGSKA (reference sequence). CDR3 length: 11 residues. V was trimmed by 2 bases and J by 5 bases, leaving 6 bases between them. Here the CDR3 DNA reads TGCAGTGCTAGATCGGTGACTGAAGCTTTCTTT. This sequence encodes CSARSVTEAFF.

The chain joins TRBV18 to TRBJ1-1, with TRBD1 as a possible D gene (5 bases). Trimming removed 0 bases at V and 9 bases at J, with 11 bases between. This CDR3 contains 13 residues. Germline values: CDR1 KGHSH, CDR2 LQKENI. The CDR3 nucleotides are TGTGCCAGCTCACCACCCGGCCAGGGTAAAGCTTTCTTT. This encodes CASSPPGQGKAFF.

The rearrangement joins TRBV5-6 to TRBJ2-1; D possibly uses TRBD1 or TRBD2 (6 bases each). The CDR3 is made up of 17 amino acids. Between the trimmed V and J ends, which lost 1 base and 5 bases, there was a span of 19 bases. The germline CDR1 and CDR2 sequences are SGHDT and YYEEEE. CDR3 in DNA: TGTGCCAGCAGCTTGCCGGCCGGGACAAGGGGGGACAATGAGCAGTTCTTC. It encodes CASSLPAGTRGDNEQFF.

The chain uses TRBV7-3 and TRBJ2-6, with D possibly called TRBD1 or TRBD2 (5 bases each). Per germline, CDR1 SGHTA and CDR2 FQGTGA. V was pared by 4 bases and J by 0 bases, with 19 bases between. This CDR3 is built from 19 residues. The CDR3 region has the DNA TGTGCCAGCAGCTCGCCCGGGAAGGGGTCGAGCTCTGGGGCCAACGTCCTGACTTTC. This sequence encodes CASSSPGKGSSSGANVLTF.